This T cell receptor (beta chain) was captured in a study of blood T cell repertoires in COVID-19. V lost 4 bases to trimming and J lost 5 bases, with 18 bases between them. This CDR3 has 15 amino acids. From germline, CDR1 is SGDLS and CDR2 YYNGEE. Repertoires were generated with immunoSEQ multiplex PCR, while TCRdb's copy carries only in-frame clones and drops some. The repertoire includes approximately 300,000 clones, around 92% of them detected once, and over 8.5% sits in the top ten. The TCR sequence derives from a woman aged 25 to 45 who had recovered from COVID-19. The gene calls are TRBV9 and TRBJ1-1; D may be TRBD1 (5 bases). The sequencing input was PBMCs or T cells enriched from blood (not recorded which). The CDR3 spells CASSPRAGGETEAFF. The CDR3 DNA sequence: TGTGCCAGCAGCCCGCGGGCCGGGGGGGAGACTGAAGCTTTCTTT.